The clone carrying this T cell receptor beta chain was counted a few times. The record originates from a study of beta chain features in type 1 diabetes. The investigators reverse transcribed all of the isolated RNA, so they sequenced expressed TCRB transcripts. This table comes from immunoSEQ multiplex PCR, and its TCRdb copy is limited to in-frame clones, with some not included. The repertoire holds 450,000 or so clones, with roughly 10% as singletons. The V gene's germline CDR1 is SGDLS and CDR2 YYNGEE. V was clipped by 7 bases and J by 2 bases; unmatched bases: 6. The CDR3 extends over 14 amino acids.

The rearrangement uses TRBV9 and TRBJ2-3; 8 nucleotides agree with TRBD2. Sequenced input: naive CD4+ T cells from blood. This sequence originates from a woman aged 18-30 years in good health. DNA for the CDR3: TGTGCCAGCTGCCGCGGGGGGAACACAGATACGCAGTATTTT. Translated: CASCRGGNTDTQYF.